What follows is one T cell receptor beta chain and its context. Its antigen is as yet unknown. The sample belongs to a study of lymphopenia after photon versus proton radiotherapy. Study-level findings and limits: Proton therapy kept repertoires fairly stable, unlike photons, which gained effector/memory cells. Post-nadir diversity loss with photons came from oligoclonal expansion, particularly CD8+ Temra cells. In patients who died, overall survival fell as post-nadir TCR diversity dropped more. Only patients who died were analyzed for survival; proton advantage is unproven.

Here immunoSEQ multiplex PCR was the method, and the copy in TCRdb shows in-frame clones only, minus some. The data show about 45,000 clones, roughly 85% seen once. V gave up 7 bases and J gave up 0 bases, with 12 bases separating them. The CDR3 length is 13 residues. Germline loops: CDR1 SQVTM, CDR2 ANQGSEA. This receptor was identified in a man aged 40-50 years with gastric cancer. This chain connects TRBV29-1 to TRBJ1-1, with a tentative D call TRBD1 (6 bases). The specimen comprised peripheral blood, sampled from a patient treated with photon-based radiotherapy. The chain's CDR3 is CSAKTGLNTEAFF. Here the CDR3 DNA reads TGCAGCGCCAAGACAGGACTGAACACTGAAGCTTTCTTT.